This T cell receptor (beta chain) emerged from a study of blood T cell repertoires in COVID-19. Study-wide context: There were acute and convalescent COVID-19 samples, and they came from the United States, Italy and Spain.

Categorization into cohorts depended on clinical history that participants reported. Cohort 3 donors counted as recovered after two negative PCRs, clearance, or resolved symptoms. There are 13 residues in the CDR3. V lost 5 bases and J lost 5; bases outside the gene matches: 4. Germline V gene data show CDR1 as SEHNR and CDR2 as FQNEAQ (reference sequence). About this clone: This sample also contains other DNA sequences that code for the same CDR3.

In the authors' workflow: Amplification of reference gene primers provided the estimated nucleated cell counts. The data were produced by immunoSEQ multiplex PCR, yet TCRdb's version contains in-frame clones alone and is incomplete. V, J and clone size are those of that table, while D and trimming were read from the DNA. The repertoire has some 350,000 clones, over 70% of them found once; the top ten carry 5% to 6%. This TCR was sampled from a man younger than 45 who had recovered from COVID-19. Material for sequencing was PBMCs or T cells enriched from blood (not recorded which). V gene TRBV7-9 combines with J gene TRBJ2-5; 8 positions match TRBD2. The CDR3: CASSPGGPETQYF. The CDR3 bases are TGTGCCAGCAGCCCGGGGGGGCCGGAGACCCAGTACTTC.